Listed below are T cell receptor beta chains from one sample, sequenced in a study of shared clonotypes between healthy human individuals. The protocol was immunoSEQ multiplex PCR, while the TCRdb copy is restricted to in-frame clones and leaves out a portion. In the table there are about 1.1 million clones, about 80% of which are singletons. The material sequenced was memory CD4+ T cells from PBMCs. These receptors were taken from a young man in good health. Some clones in this sample may be carry-over from other donors' samples. The conserved cysteine and the conserved F or W are not part of the CDR3 here.

V	J	CDR3
TRBV27	TRBJ1-1	ASRTRTGMYTEAF
TRBV28	TRBJ1-1	ASTAGPEAF
TRBV29-1	TRBJ1-2	SVEGRGANYGYT
TRBV10-1	TRBJ2-5	ASSESRGTQY
TRBV19	TRBJ2-7	ASSINLQNEQY
TRBV27	TRBJ2-7	ASSLRGQGLYEQY
TRBV7-9	TRBJ1-3	ASRRGGNTIY
TRBV5-1	TRBJ1-2	ASSSGERNYGYT
TRBV7-8	TRBJ2-7	ASSSGRHYEQY
TRBV7-8	TRBJ2-7	ASSLPGRSLPYEQY
TRBV10-3	TRBJ2-5	AISPGTGGAETQY
TRBV7-2	TRBJ1-1	ASSLLGPNTEAF
TRBV5-8	TRBJ2-4	ASSLGRVAKNIQY
TRBV11-3	TRBJ2-7	ASSLGGDYEQY
TRBV30	TRBJ1-2	ACRQGAPFYGYT
TRBV27	TRBJ2-1	ASSWGGQSRRHEQF
TRBV7-9	TRBJ2-3	ASSLGYEKLATDTQY
TRBV5-1	TRBJ2-1	ASSPPERVLSNEQF
TRBV4-1	TRBJ2-3	ASRISGTSGNTDTQY
TRBV5-1	TRBJ2-3	ASSLVAGSTDTQY
TRBV11-3	TRBJ2-7	ASSAGHSYEQY
TRBV28	TRBJ1-1	ASSLGGQGAF
TRBV18	TRBJ1-3	ASSPGRQGTGNTIY
TRBV5-1	TRBJ1-1	ASSARTGETEAF
TRBV7-8	TRBJ1-2	ASSRVAGDYGYT
TRBV29-1	TRBJ1-2	SVHGTQNGYT
TRBV28	TRBJ2-7	ASSLRWGEQY
TRBV5-5	TRBJ1-2	ASSLATGYNYGYT
TRBV5-8	TRBJ1-2	ASRLAGANYGYT
TRBV5-5	TRBJ2-7	ASSSTGNPTYEQY
TRBV7-2	TRBJ2-7	ASSLRPPGAYEQY
TRBV7-9	TRBJ2-7	ASSLLTSGSQEQY
TRBV29-1	TRBJ2-3	SVGGLMGHTQY
TRBV7-9	TRBJ2-1	ASSFGTSELDEQF
TRBV5-4	TRBJ2-2	ASSEPQGSGELF
TRBV27	TRBJ2-3	ASSLSISTDTQY
TRBV5-1	TRBJ2-7	ASSPRGRVGYEQY
TRBV5-4	TRBJ2-7	ASSPGLAGSYEQY
TRBV20-1	TRBJ1-2	SARGGGYT
TRBV6-5	TRBJ2-2	ASRRPGVAGELF
TRBV2	TRBJ2-3	ASRDSGGSTDTQY
TRBV19	TRBJ1-2	ASSPVRQGWAGNYGYT
TRBV30	TRBJ1-2	AWSPQATGYGYT
TRBV7-3	TRBJ2-1	ASSQLAVAYNEQF
TRBV5-6	TRBJ2-3	ASSPTGTDTQY
TRBV11-2	TRBJ1-5	ASSLLGQAGQPQH
TRBV7-8	TRBJ1-2	ASSLEGRERYGYT
TRBV7-2	TRBJ2-1	ASSPGLAVYNEQF
TRBV2	TRBJ2-7	ASRPGSGNYEQY
TRBV11-3	TRBJ2-1	ASSLDGGSPYNEQF
TRBV6-1	TRBJ2-7	ASFLAGGGEQY
TRBV19	TRBJ2-7	ASSKGGIYEQY
TRBV13	TRBJ2-5	ASSSRTSGREETQY
TRBV2	TRBJ2-3	ASSAGGGTDTQY
TRBV30	TRBJ2-1	AWNPGTSSEQF